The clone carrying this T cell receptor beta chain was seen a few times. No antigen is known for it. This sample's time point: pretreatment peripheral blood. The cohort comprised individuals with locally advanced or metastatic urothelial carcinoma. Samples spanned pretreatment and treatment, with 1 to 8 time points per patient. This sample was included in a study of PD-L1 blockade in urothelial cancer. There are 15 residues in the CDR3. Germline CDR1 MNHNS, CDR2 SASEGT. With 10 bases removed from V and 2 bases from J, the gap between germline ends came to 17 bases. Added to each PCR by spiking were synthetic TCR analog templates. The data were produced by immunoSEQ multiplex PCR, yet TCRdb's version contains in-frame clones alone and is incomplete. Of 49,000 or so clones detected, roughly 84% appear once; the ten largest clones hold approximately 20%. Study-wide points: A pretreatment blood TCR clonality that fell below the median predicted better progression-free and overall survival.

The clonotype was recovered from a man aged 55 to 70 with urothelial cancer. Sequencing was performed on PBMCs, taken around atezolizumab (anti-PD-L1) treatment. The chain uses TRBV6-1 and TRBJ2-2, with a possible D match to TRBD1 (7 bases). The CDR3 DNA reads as TGTGCCACCCACCGGCGGGACAGCAACACCGGGGAGCTGTTTTTT. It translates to CATHRRDSNTGELFF.